These 32 T cell receptor beta chains originate from one sample sequenced in a study of OX40 agonist ivuxolimab in advanced cancers. Clones were read by immunoSEQ multiplex PCR, and TCRdb kept only the in-frame ones, dropping some. The data hold about 73,000 clones, with approximately 90% observed a single time. Sequences were derived from CD4+ or CD8+ T cells sorted from blood, sampled in a trial of the OX40 agonist ivuxolimab. The receptor source for this set is an adult with an advanced solid tumor such as melanoma, head and neck, liver or kidney cancer.

The genes are TRBV11-1 and TRBJ2-3; D is unclear. The CDR3 is 12 amino acids. With 3 bases removed from V and 5 bases from J, the gap between germline ends came to 6 bases. Germline assignment: CDR1 SGHAT and CDR2 FQDESV (reference sequence). CDR3 residues: CASSLSVDTQYF. CDR3 nucleotides: TGTGCCAGCAGCTTGAGCGTAGATACGCAGTATTTT. The complete variable domain, with remaining parts taken from reference TRBV11-1 and TRBJ2-3, reads EAEVAQSPRYKITEKSQAVAFWCDPISGHATLYWYRQILGQGPELLVQFQDESVVDDSQLPKDRFSAERLKGVDSTLKIQPAELGDSAMYLCASSLSVDTQYFGPGTRLTVL.

The chain links TRBV6-5 to TRBJ1-4, with 7 nucleotides matching TRBD1. The CDR3 extends over 13 amino acids. Losses at the gene ends were 5 bases for V and 10 bases for J; bases not matched to a gene: 7. The germline V gene encodes CDR1 MNHEY and CDR2 SVGAGI. The CDR3 DNA sequence: TGTGCCAGCAGTCGGGACAGTTTCAGAAAACTGTTTTTT. Amino acid sequence: CASSRDSFRKLFF.

The chain is built from TRBV6-5 and TRBJ2-7; 9 positions match TRBD1. The germline CDR1 and CDR2 sequences are MNHEY and SVGAGI. This CDR3 has 13 residues. Trimming removed 5 bases from V and 7 bases from J; junction bases left unmatched: 6. The CDR3 nucleotides are TGTGCCAGCAGTCGACAGGGGGTGGGTGAGCAGTACTTC. Its translation: CASSRQGVGEQYF.

This sequence joins TRBV2 and TRBJ2-1, with D possibly matching TRBD2 (6 bases). Germline CDR1 is SNHLY and CDR2 is FYNNEI. Between the trimmed V and J ends, which lost 6 bases and 6 bases, there was a span of 18 bases. This CDR3 contains 15 residues. The CDR3 bases are TGTGCCAGCAGGGGGCAACGACTAGAGGGCAATGAGCAGTTCTTC. Amino acids: CASRGQRLEGNEQFF.

The chain joins TRBV9 to TRBJ2-5, with D possibly TRBD2 on 7 matching bases. Germline loops: CDR1 SGDLS, CDR2 YYNGEE. The CDR3 is 13 residues long. V was trimmed by 0 bases and J by 6 bases, leaving 9 bases between them. This CDR3 reads CASSVVGGQTQYF. CDR3 DNA: TGTGCCAGCAGCGTAGTCGGGGGGCAGACCCAGTACTTC. The full variable domain, rest sourced from reference TRBV9 and TRBJ2-5, is DSGVTQTPKHLITATGQRVTLRCSPRSGDLSVYWYQQSLDQGLQFLIQYYNGEERAKGNILERFSAQQFPDLHSELNLSSLELGDSALYFCASSVVGGQTQYFGPGTRLLVL.

The chain uses TRBV5-5 and TRBJ2-2; possible D gene TRBD1, 6 bases. CDR3 length: 16 amino acids. Trimming shortened V by 2 bases and J by 2 bases, and 13 bases separated the two germline ends. CDR1 and CDR2 from the germline V gene are SGHKS and YYEKEE (reference sequence). DNA for the CDR3: TGTGCCAGCAGCTTAATGGGACATACTAACACCGGGGAGCTGTTTTTT. Protein: CASSLMGHTNTGELFF. The variable domain in full, completed from reference TRBV5-5 and TRBJ2-2, reads DAGVTQSPTHLIKTRGQQVTLRCSPISGHKSVSWYQQVLGQGPQFIFQYYEKEERGRGNFPDRFSARQFPNYSSELNVNALLLGDSALYLCASSLMGHTNTGELFFGEGSRLTVL.

V gene TRBV5-6 combines with J gene TRBJ2-3; TRBD1 matches 10 bases. The CDR3 is 15 amino acids. Germline V gene lookup returns CDR1 SGHDT and CDR2 YYEEEE. V trimming: 4 bases; J trimming: 3 bases; junction bases outside the gene matches: 5. In DNA, the CDR3 is TGTGCCAGCAGCACCGACAGGGGGCAAACAGATACGCAGTATTTT. Residues: CASSTDRGQTDTQYF. Based on the CDR3 plus reference TRBV5-6 and TRBJ2-3, the full variable domain is DAGVTQSPTHLIKTRGQQVTLRCSPKSGHDTVSWYQQALGQGPQFIFQYYEEEERQRGNFPDRFSGHQFPNYSSELNVNALLLGDSALYLCASSTDRGQTDTQYFGPGTRLTVL.

The V gene is TRBV2, the J gene TRBJ2-7, with TRBD2 matching 10 bases. With V trimmed by 8 bases and J by 7 bases, 11 bases remained unmatched. Per the germline V gene, CDR1 is SNHLY and CDR2 is FYNNEI. The length of the CDR3 is 14 residues. Written as DNA, the CDR3 is TGTGCCAGCGGAAGGGCCACTAGCGGGATTGAGCAGTACTTC. Residues: CASGRATSGIEQYF.

The chain recombines TRBV5-4 with TRBJ2-7; TRBD1 matches at 8 bases. V lost 4 bases, J lost 7 bases, and 16 bases stayed unmatched. Germline V gene lookup returns CDR1 SGHNT and CDR2 YYREEE (reference sequence). The CDR3 has 16 residues. The CDR3 DNA sequence: TGTGCCAGCAGCCCAGGGGGCCTAGGGGTCATCGGGGAGCAGTACTTC. Amino acids: CASSPGGLGVIGEQYF.

The V call is TRBV6-5, the J call TRBJ2-7, with 9 bases aligning to TRBD1. J lost 1 base, V lost 0 bases, and 4 bases had no gene match. Per germline, CDR1 MNHEY and CDR2 SVGAGI. The CDR3 has 16 residues. CDR3 residues: CASSYSKGQGSYEQYF. CDR3 bases: TGTGCCAGCAGTTACTCGAAGGGACAGGGTTCCTACGAGCAGTACTTC.

This clone was seen a single time. The gene calls are TRBV4-3 and TRBJ1-1, with 7 positions matching TRBD1. The trim removed 0 bases at V and 0 bases at J, leaving 1 base unmatched. Germline V gene data show CDR1 as LGHNA and CDR2 as YSLEER. The CDR3 has 15 residues. CDR3 amino acids: CASSQETGMNTEAFF. For the CDR3, the DNA is TGCGCCAGCAGCCAAGAGACAGGGATGAACACTGAAGCTTTCTTT.

The rearrangement uses TRBV19 and TRBJ2-3, with D uncertain. Germline V gives CDR1 LNHDA, CDR2 SQIVND (reference sequence). With 8 bases removed from V and 5 bases from J, the gap between germline ends came to 11 bases. CDR3 length: 12 residues. The CDR3 here is CASGSWRDTQYF. The CDR3 DNA follows: TGTGCCAGTGGGTCCTGGCGAGATACGCAGTATTTT.

This clone has a single count. V usage is TRBV2 and J usage is TRBJ2-3; D unresolved. V was cut by 6 bases and J by 1 base, with 8 bases left in between. In germline, CDR1 is SNHLY, CDR2 FYNNEI. There are 13 residues in the CDR3. The CDR3 spells CASRFLGTDTQYF. CDR3 sequence (DNA): TGTGCCAGCAGATTTCTAGGCACAGATACGCAGTATTTT.

Details on this clone: A junction boundary mismatches the germline segment, possibly from a read error. The chain combines TRBV6-1 with TRBJ1-5, with D uncertain. Germline lookup yields CDR1 MNHNS and CDR2 SASEGT. The CDR3 is 13 residues long. The DNA for the CDR3 is TGTGTCAGCAGCCTGGACGGGAATCAGCCCCAGCATTTT. Translation gives CVSSLDGNQPQHF.

About this clone itself: The junction differs from germline at one of its ends, possibly a read error. The CDR3 spells CASRIGTNVLTF. CDR3 in DNA: TGTGCCAGCAGGATTGGGACCAACGTCCTGACTTTC. The chain has TRBV7-9 and TRBJ2-6; D unclear. CDR1 SEHNR and CDR2 FQNEAQ come from the germline V gene (reference sequence). The CDR3 spans 12 residues.

V and J are TRBV9 and TRBJ2-1; possibly TRBD2 for D (5 bases). CDR3 length equals 14 residues. Trimming left V 4 bases short and J 7 bases short, with 15 bases between. The germline CDR1 and CDR2 sequences are SGDLS and YYNGEE. CDR3 nucleotide sequence: TGTGCCAGCAGCTTCGGACTCGATGGTAATGAGCAGTTCTTC. Translating it yields CASSFGLDGNEQFF.

The V gene is TRBV6-1, the J gene TRBJ2-3; D is undetermined. The ends were cut back, 9 bases at V and 2 bases at J, with 6 bases in the middle. This CDR3 spans 11 amino acids. Germline lookup yields CDR1 MNHNS and CDR2 SASEGT. CDR3 sequence reads: CASHNTDTQYF. The CDR3 bases are TGTGCCAGTCATAACACAGATACGCAGTATTTT.

This rearrangement joins TRBV5-5 to TRBJ2-7; 8 bases fit TRBD2. This CDR3 has 15 amino acids. Looked up from germline, CDR1 is SGHKS and CDR2 is YYEKEE (reference sequence). Trimming removed 5 bases from V and 2 bases from J; junction bases left unmatched: 9. CDR3 amino acids: CASSVSGSIPYEQYF. CDR3 sequence (DNA): TGTGCCAGCAGTGTAAGCGGGAGTATCCCCTACGAGCAGTACTTC.

The chain employs TRBV7-2 and TRBJ2-7; unclear D gene. The CDR3 length is 11 residues. Germline V lookup: CDR1 SGHTA, CDR2 FQGNSA. Trimming took off 5 bases at V and 2 bases at J, with 4 bases between the two ends. CDR3 sequence: CASSAAYEQYF. CDR3 sequence (DNA): TGTGCCAGCAGCGCAGCCTACGAGCAGTACTTC. The variable domain in full, completed from reference TRBV7-2 and TRBJ2-7, reads GAGVSQSPSNKVTEKGKDVELRCDPISGHTALYWYRQSLGQGLEFLIYFQGNSAPDKSGLPSDRFSAERTGGSVSTLTIQRTQQEDSAVYLCASSAAYEQYFGPGTRLTVT.

The chain joins TRBV28 to TRBJ1-5; no clear D. Germline CDR1 MDHEN, CDR2 SYDVKM. V lost 1 base and J 6 bases, leaving 13 bases between the germline ends. The CDR3 length is 15 residues. CDR3 residues: CASSLSDRRGQPQHF. CDR3 bases: TGTGCCAGCAGTTTATCCGATAGGCGGGGTCAGCCCCAGCATTTT.

The chain has TRBV7-2 and TRBJ1-5; possibly TRBD1 for D (5 bases). V lost 1 base, J lost 4 bases, and 11 bases lay in between. The CDR3 contains 15 residues. Germline V gives CDR1 SGHTA, CDR2 FQGNSA. The CDR3 coding sequence is TGTGCCAGCAGCTTAGATGGGGGAACTAATCAGCCCCAGCATTTT. Amino acids: CASSLDGGTNQPQHF.

The chain recombines TRBV7-2 with TRBJ2-1; D might be TRBD2 (5 bases). The CDR3 runs 14 residues. Trimming pared 7 bases from V and 5 bases from J, leaving 15 bases between. Germline V lookup: CDR1 SGHTA, CDR2 FQGNSA. CDR3 in amino acids: CASTLANWDNEQFF. CDR3 DNA: TGTGCCAGCACCCTAGCAAATTGGGACAATGAGCAGTTCTTC.

This clone appeared a few times. The V gene is TRBV10-1, the J gene TRBJ2-7; D is uncertain. Germline CDR1 reads WNHNN; CDR2 reads SYGVQD (reference sequence). The CDR3 sequence is 12 residues long. Trimming removed 7 bases from V and 0 bases from J, with 7 bases in between. The CDR3 DNA sequence: TGCGCCAGCAATCGGAGCTCCTACGAGCAGTACTTC. Translation: CASNRSSYEQYF.

V gene TRBV30 combines with J gene TRBJ2-3, with 7 bases matching TRBD2. The CDR3 extends over 14 amino acids. Per germline, CDR1 GTSNPN and CDR2 SVGIG (reference sequence). The V gene end was trimmed by 1 base and the J gene end by 8 bases; junction bases not matched to a gene: 9. CDR3: CAWSAISGMVTQYF. CDR3 DNA sequence: TGTGCCTGGAGTGCCATCAGCGGGATGGTTACGCAGTATTTT.

This clone was seen once. V is TRBV5-1 and J is TRBJ2-7, with a possible D match to TRBD1 (5 bases). V shed 0 bases and J shed 2 bases, with 9 bases lying between them. The germline CDR1 and CDR2 sequences are SGHRS and YFSETQ. The CDR3 is made up of 14 amino acids. In DNA form, the CDR3 reads TGCGCCAGCAGCTTGGCCCAGGGAACCTACGAGCAGTACTTC. This encodes CASSLAQGTYEQYF.

The chain has TRBV30 and TRBJ1-1; D remains ambiguous. The CDR3 totals 12 residues. V shed 2 bases and J shed 10 bases, with 14 bases lying between them. Germline-derived CDR1 and CDR2 are GTSNPN and SVGIG (reference sequence). This CDR3 is CAWSLPDTTAFF. CDR3 coding DNA: TGTGCCTGGAGTCTTCCTGACACAACAGCTTTCTTT.

This clone has only one observation. The rearrangement links TRBV11-2 to TRBJ2-5, with D tentatively TRBD2 (6 bases). CDR1 and CDR2 (germline): SGHAT, FQNNGV. The CDR3 contains 14 residues. V lost 6 bases to trimming and J lost 5 bases, with 16 bases between them. CDR3 sequence reads: CASRQDGGPETQYF. The CDR3 coding sequence is TGTGCCAGCAGACAAGATGGAGGGCCCGAGACCCAGTACTTC.

The V and J genes are TRBV23-1 and TRBJ1-2; D call uncertain. TRBV23-1 is annotated as an ORF whose role is uncertain. V was cut by 8 bases and J by 3 bases, with 25 bases left in between. The CDR3 loop spans 17 amino acids. CDR3 loop: CASGSWEEGVGDYGYTF. The CDR3 coding sequence is TGCGCCAGCGGCTCGTGGGAAGAGGGAGTGGGAGACTATGGCTACACCTTC.

Of note for this clone: The sample contains more than one DNA sequence encoding this CDR3. The chain joins TRBV12-5 to TRBJ2-5; D remains ambiguous. This CDR3 has 13 amino acids. Germline CDR1 and CDR2: LGHNT and FRNRAP. The V and J ends lost 5 bases and 2 bases respectively, with 9 bases between them. The CDR3 here is CASGDPVQETQYF. DNA of the CDR3: TGTGCTAGTGGTGACCCCGTTCAAGAGACCCAGTACTTC.

The chain carries TRBV18 and TRBJ2-7; 8 bases align to TRBD1. The germline CDR1 and CDR2 sequences are KGHSH and LQKENI. V shed 4 bases, J shed 2 bases, and the junction held 4 bases outside the gene matches. The CDR3 has 14 residues. The CDR3 DNA sequence: TGTGCCAGCTCACAGACAGGGGACCCCTACGAGCAGTACTTC. It codes for CASSQTGDPYEQYF.

This chain uses TRBV2 with TRBJ2-7; perhaps TRBD1 as D (6 bases). The CDR3 loop spans 14 amino acids. V lost 6 bases to trimming and J lost 4 bases, with 16 bases between them. Germline CDR1 SNHLY, CDR2 FYNNEI. The CDR3 DNA is TGTGCCAGCAGCCTACAGGGAAGGGGGTACGAGCAGTACTTC. It is translated as CASSLQGRGYEQYF.

The chain is built from TRBV5-1 and TRBJ2-7; 9 bases match TRBD1. V trimming: 4 bases; J trimming: 3 bases; junction bases outside the gene matches: 8. The CDR3 covers 15 residues. CDR1 is SGHRS, CDR2 YFSETQ, per germline. In DNA form, the CDR3 reads TGCGCCAGCAGCCCTCAGACAGGGGGTCTCTACGAGCAGTACTTC. Translation gives CASSPQTGGLYEQYF.